This T cell receptor (beta chain) appears in the sequencing data of a study of blood T cell repertoires in COVID-19. On the study more broadly: The United States, Italy and Spain supplied acute and convalescent COVID-19 samples. T cells, B-cell-depleted T cells, or PBMCs provided the cDNA or gDNA that served as material.

Per the original data handling: Reference gene primer amplification yielded estimated nucleated cell counts. Sequencing was performed with immunoSEQ multiplex PCR; in TCRdb, only in-frame clones are kept and a portion is missing. Clonal size and the V and J genes are those of that table, whereas D and trimming came from the DNA. The table records fewer than 500,000 clones, about 90% of them present only once. The V gene end was trimmed by 0 bases and the J gene end by 8 bases; junction bases not matched to a gene: 4. This CDR3 is built from 14 residues. The germline CDR1 and CDR2 sequences are SGDLS and YYNGEE. Seattle participants joined during active infection and were tracked over time.

The clonotype comes from a man aged 18 to 35 with COVID-19, enrolled during active disease. Sequencing used peripheral blood. The V call is TRBV9, the J call TRBJ1-4; 7 bases align to TRBD1. The CDR3 sequence: CASSVEGAGEKLFF. CDR3 in DNA: TGTGCCAGCAGCGTAGAGGGGGCCGGGGAAAAACTGTTTTTT. Using reference TRBV9 and TRBJ1-4 for the parts outside the CDR3, the full variable domain is DSGVTQTPKHLITATGQRVTLRCSPRSGDLSVYWYQQSLDQGLQFLIQYYNGEERAKGNILERFSAQQFPDLHSELNLSSLELGDSALYFCASSVEGAGEKLFFGSGTQLSVL.